The subject of this entry is one T cell receptor (beta chain). Its matching antigen is unknown. Produced via immunoSEQ multiplex PCR; TCRdb's table is partial and in-frame only. Of about 150,000 clones listed, around 92% are singletons. Unmatched junction bases numbered 3, after V lost 0 bases and J lost 0 bases. The CDR3 is made up of 18 amino acids. The V gene's germline CDR1 is SGHTA and CDR2 FQGNSA. The data derive from a study of T cell responses to AZD1222 COVID-19 vaccine. Findings and caveats of the study: White British donors predominated, females outnumbered males, and clonal diversity was possibly underestimated. Baseline seropositives among AZD1222 recipients totaled only 6 or 7. The breadth and depth of Spike-specific TCRs increased once two AZD1222 doses had been given.

This receptor was identified in an adult in good health. The chain employs TRBV7-2 and TRBJ2-2; 11 positions agree with TRBD1. Material: peripheral blood, obtained on day 0 of AZD1222 vaccination. The CDR3 nucleotides are TGTGCCAGCAGCTTAGCTGGACAGGGGGCGGCGAACACCGGGGAGCTGTTTTTT. It yields the protein CASSLAGQGAANTGELFF.